This T cell receptor (beta chain) was documented in a study of vaccination effects on CD4 cells after COVID-19. The method was immunoSEQ multiplex PCR; TCRdb's version includes in-frame clones alone and lacks a portion of them. The data hold tens of thousands of clones, with about four fifths observed a single time. CDR1 and CDR2 from the germline V gene are SQVTM and ANQGSEA. This CDR3 has 13 residues. V was cut by 4 bases and J by 4 bases, with 11 bases left in between. CD4+ T cells specific for antigen were expanded with viral peptide pools by the ViraFEST assay before sequencing. The culture ran for roughly 10 days before CD4+ T cells were isolated. Vaccine administered to participants consisted of two doses of either BNT162b2 or mRNA-1273. Vaccinated participants had no history of SARS-CoV-2 infection and tested negative for nucleocapsid antibodies. Fewer than 2.5 million PBMC were seeded per well and grown in the presence of around 10 IU/ml IL-2 and about 10 ug/ml peptides.

As to this clone: The antigen is undetermined.

The sequence was collected from a human donor who received a COVID-19 vaccine. Some clones in this sample may be carry-over from other donors' samples. The genes are TRBV29-1 and TRBJ2-1; weak D call: TRBD1 (6 bases). The starting material was CD4+ T cells from PBMCs cultured with HCoV-NL63 spike peptides, obtained after COVID-19 vaccination. The CDR3 sequence: CSVGPDSYNEQFF. The DNA for the CDR3 is TGCAGCGTTGGCCCGGACAGTTACAATGAGCAGTTCTTC.